This T cell receptor (beta chain) was captured by sequencing in a study of cytomegalovirus exposure and HLA in healthy donors. Looked up from germline, CDR1 is MNHNS and CDR2 is SASEGT. CDR3 length: 13 residues. V gave up 3 bases and J gave up 8 bases, with 13 bases separating them. The PCR was carried out with 60 Vbeta primers and 13 Jbeta primers. Repertoires were generated with immunoSEQ multiplex PCR, while TCRdb's copy carries only in-frame clones and drops some. The sample includes over 120,000 clones, approximately 70% of them seen just once. The sample taken for sequencing was PBMCs. The clonotype originates from a woman aged 60 to 75 in good health and CMV-seropositive. The chain has TRBV6-1 and TRBJ1-2; D unresolved. CDR3 nucleotides: TGTGCCAGCAGTGAGTCCGGGGTCGGCGGCTACACCTTC. Translation: CASSESGVGGYTF.